The next 21 T cell receptor beta chains were all read from a single sample in a study of cytomegalovirus exposure and HLA in healthy donors. Primers: 60 Vbeta forward and 13 Jbeta reverse. TCRdb's table, derived via immunoSEQ multiplex PCR, lists solely in-frame clones and lacks some. The sample yields 210,000 or so clones, roughly 80% seen once. Sequencing was done on a sample of PBMCs. Every receptor here comes from a man aged 40-50 years in good health and CMV-seronegative.

The chain couples TRBV29-1 to TRBJ2-7, with 7 positions matching TRBD2. The CDR3 has 12 amino acids. Germline CDR1 reads SQVTM; CDR2 reads ANQGSEA. The V segment lost 1 base and the J segment 4 bases; nucleotides outside the gene matches: 1. The CDR3 here is CSVEGGGYEQYF. The CDR3 nucleotides read TGCAGCGTTGAAGGGGGGGGGTACGAGCAGTACTTC.

This clone has a handful of counts. This rearrangement joins TRBV2 to TRBJ1-4; D ambiguous. The CDR3 sequence is 14 residues long. Germline CDR1 is SNHLY and CDR2 is FYNNEI. Trimming took 7 bases from V and 8 from J, leaving 17 bases between them. The CDR3 region has the DNA TGTGCCAGCACCCCCCGGCGGGCCTTAGAAAAACTGTTTTTT. Translated: CASTPRRALEKLFF.

The chain joins TRBV9 to TRBJ2-2; 7 bases match TRBD2. CDR3 length: 15 residues. The trim removed 3 bases at V and 4 bases at J, leaving 6 bases unmatched. Germline values: CDR1 SGDLS, CDR2 YYNGEE. The CDR3 loop is CASSAPTSRTGELFF. In DNA form, the CDR3 reads TGTGCCAGCAGCGCCCCGACTAGCCGCACCGGGGAGCTGTTTTTT.

This clone was seen only a few times. The chain joins TRBV6-5 to TRBJ1-2, with D perhaps matching TRBD1 (6 bases). Deletions cut 2 bases from V and 4 bases from J, with 11 bases between. CDR3 length: 14 amino acids. Germline V gene data show CDR1 as MNHEY and CDR2 as SVGAGI. Here the CDR3 reads CASSYRQASYGYTF. The CDR3 DNA sequence: TGTGCCAGCAGTTACCGACAGGCCTCCTATGGCTACACCTTC.

The table lists this clone with a few counts. The chain is built from TRBV5-8 and TRBJ2-2; tentatively, D is TRBD2 (5 bases). The germline V gene has CDR1 SGHTS and CDR2 YDEGEE. V gave up 10 bases and J gave up 1 base, with 14 bases separating them. The CDR3 spans 14 residues. For the CDR3, the DNA is TGTGCCGCAAGAGGGCCTATGAACACCGGGGAGCTGTTTTTT. This encodes CAARGPMNTGELFF.

The chain carries TRBV6-5 and TRBJ2-1; D remains ambiguous. CDR1 is MNHEY, CDR2 SVGAGI, per germline. V lost 0 bases and J 4 bases, leaving 7 bases between the germline ends. The CDR3 contains 14 residues. The chain's CDR3 is CASSYSGPYNEQFF. The CDR3 region has the DNA TGTGCCAGCAGTTACTCGGGCCCTTACAATGAGCAGTTCTTC.

In this sample, this clone turned up once. J is TRBJ2-2 and V is TRBV7-6; tentatively, D is TRBD1 (6 bases). V lost 5 bases and J lost 9, with 22 bases in between. The CDR3 length is 16 residues. Germline V gives CDR1 SGHVS, CDR2 FNYEAQ. The CDR3 bases are TGTGCCAGCAGCCAAGCACCGGGACAAGGTAGCCGGGAGCTGTTTTTT. Translation gives CASSQAPGQGSRELFF.

This clone was found once. This chain connects TRBV2 to TRBJ1-6; TRBD1 might be the D (5 bases). Germline-derived CDR1 and CDR2 are SNHLY and FYNNEI. Trimming stripped 6 bases from V and 5 bases from J, with 11 bases between. This CDR3 comprises 14 residues. The DNA for the CDR3 is TGTGCCAGCAGCGCGACAGTGAATAATTCACCCCTCCACTTT. It is translated as CASSATVNNSPLHF. Supplemented by reference TRBV2 and TRBJ1-6, the full variable domain reads EPEVTQTPSHQVTQMGQEVILRCVPISNHLYFYWYRQILGQKVEFLVSFYNNEISEKSEIFDDQFSVERPDGSNFTLKIRSTKLEDSAMYFCASSATVNNSPLHFGNGTRLTVT.

In DNA, the CDR3 is TGTGCCAGCAGTGGCGGGTCTGGGGCCAACGTCCTGACTTTC. This codes for CASSGGSGANVLTF. This sequence joins TRBV2 and TRBJ2-6, with D possibly being TRBD2 (5 bases). The length of the CDR3 is 14 residues. Germline V lookup: CDR1 SNHLY, CDR2 FYNNEI. Trimming shortened V by 4 bases and J by 1 base, and 5 bases separated the two germline ends.

This clone was seen only once. V usage is TRBV7-2 and J usage is TRBJ1-1; a possible D gene is TRBD1 (6 bases). V was trimmed by 5 bases and J by 1 base, leaving 17 bases between them. CDR1 SGHTA and CDR2 FQGNSA come from the germline V gene. The CDR3 runs to 16 residues. CDR3 loop: CASSLLQGFGNTEAFF. The CDR3 DNA sequence: TGTGCCAGCAGCCTATTACAGGGATTTGGGAACACTGAAGCTTTCTTT. The variable domain in full, with the rest retrieved from reference TRBV7-2 and TRBJ1-1, is GAGVSQSPSNKVTEKGKDVELRCDPISGHTALYWYRQSLGQGLEFLIYFQGNSAPDKSGLPSDRFSAERTGGSVSTLTIQRTQQEDSAVYLCASSLLQGFGNTEAFFGQGTRLTVV.

The J gene is TRBJ2-1, the V gene TRBV12-5, with TRBD1 matching over 9 bases. The CDR3 has 13 amino acids. Germline CDR1 is LGHNT and CDR2 is FRNRAP. J lost 10 bases, V lost 5 bases, and 6 bases had no gene match. CDR3 coding DNA: TGTGCTAGTGGTACCGGACAGGGGCCGGAGCAGTTCTTC. It translates to CASGTGQGPEQFF.

The count of this clone is one. The CDR3 does not close with the conserved phenylalanine or tryptophan, likely indicating a read error. The chain combines TRBV19 with TRBJ1-1; D is perhaps TRBD1 (6 bases). The V and J ends lost 6 bases and 7 bases respectively, with 15 bases between them. The germline V gene has CDR1 LNHDA and CDR2 SQIVND (reference sequence). The CDR3 contains 13 residues. The CDR3 DNA sequence: TGTGCCAGTAGCCACCTCGGGGACAATGAAGCTTTCTCT. Translation: CASSHLGDNEAFS.

A few counts support this clone. The chain employs TRBV4-1 and TRBJ1-2; D remains unclear. Germline loops: CDR1 MGHRA, CDR2 YSYEKL. The CDR3 is 15 amino acids. The ends were cut back, 1 base at V and 3 bases at J, with 12 bases in the middle. The CDR3 is CASSQVHDSDYGYTF. The CDR3 bases are TGCGCCAGCAGCCAAGTCCACGACTCTGACTATGGCTACACCTTC.

CDR3 residues: CASSLEARALYEQYF. The CDR3 DNA sequence: TGTGCCAGCAGCTTAGAAGCCAGGGCCCTCTACGAGCAGTACTTC. V is TRBV7-8 and J is TRBJ2-7, with D possibly matching TRBD1 (5 bases). The CDR3 runs 15 residues. Germline assignment: CDR1 SGHVS and CDR2 FQNEAQ. V was pared by 1 base and J by 3 bases, with 13 bases between.

This chain connects TRBV14 to TRBJ2-4; 7 bases agree with TRBD2. Losses at the gene ends were 1 base for V and 3 bases for J; bases not matched to a gene: 9. Germline assignment: CDR1 SGHDN and CDR2 FVKESK. This CDR3 has 17 residues. CDR3 amino acids: CASSQARSGGSKNIQYF. The CDR3 coding sequence is TGTGCCAGCAGCCAAGCTCGGTCGGGAGGAAGCAAAAACATTCAGTACTTC.

The chain uses TRBV29-1 and TRBJ2-1, with TRBD1 matching 7 bases. This CDR3 region has 16 residues. With 0 bases clipped from V and 5 bases from J, the junction kept 10 bases outside the gene matches. In germline, CDR1 is SQVTM, CDR2 ANQGSEA. The CDR3 protein is CSVEDLRGLVNNEQFF. CDR3 nucleotide sequence: TGCAGCGTTGAAGATCTTAGGGGGCTCGTAAACAATGAGCAGTTCTTC.

The CDR3 loop is CASSTIHTGSSNQPQHF. The CDR3 nucleotides read TGTGCCAGTAGTACCATCCACACGGGTTCTAGCAATCAGCCCCAGCATTTT. The chain employs TRBV19 and TRBJ1-5; D call uncertain. The CDR3 consists of 17 residues. Trimming stripped 4 bases from V and 0 bases from J, with 16 bases between. CDR1 LNHDA and CDR2 SQIVND come from the germline V gene (reference sequence).

This clone showed up just a few times. The CDR3 DNA follows: TGTGCCAGCAGCTTGGAACAGGACCCTATGAGGGCTTTCTTT. Translating gives CASSLEQDPMRAFF. The gene calls are TRBV5-4 and TRBJ1-1; TRBD1 might be the D (5 bases). The germline V gene encodes CDR1 SGHNT and CDR2 YYREEE (reference sequence). The CDR3 is 14 amino acids. The V end lost 0 bases, the J end lost 11 bases, and 17 bases lay between the germline ends.

V usage is TRBV4-1 and J usage is TRBJ2-3; D is undetermined. Trimming left V 1 base short and J 1 base short, with 9 bases between. CDR3 length: 15 amino acids. The germline CDR1 and CDR2 sequences are MGHRA and YSYEKL. Here the CDR3 reads CASSQGAFGTDTQYF. The CDR3 bases are TGCGCCAGCAGCCAAGGGGCTTTCGGCACAGATACGCAGTATTTT.

V gene TRBV15 combines with J gene TRBJ1-2; D is unclear. This CDR3 region has 14 residues. The germline V gene has CDR1 LNHNV and CDR2 YYDKDF (reference sequence). Trimming removed 0 bases from V and 7 bases from J, with 12 bases in between. The CDR3 DNA reads TGTGCCACCAGCAGAGAGAACAGCCTTCGTGGCTACACCTTC. Residues: CATSRENSLRGYTF.

In this sample, this clone turned up many times. The same CDR3 arises from other DNA sequences in this sample as well. V and J are TRBV7-6 and TRBJ2-3, with 7 bases identical to TRBD2. V lost 1 base to trimming and J lost 1 base; unmatched junction nucleotides: 2. CDR1 and CDR2 from the germline V gene are SGHVS and FNYEAQ. The CDR3 has 15 residues. CDR3 nucleotide sequence: TGTGCCAGCAGCTTAGGGGCGGGGGGCACAGATACGCAGTATTTT. Encoded protein: CASSLGAGGTDTQYF.